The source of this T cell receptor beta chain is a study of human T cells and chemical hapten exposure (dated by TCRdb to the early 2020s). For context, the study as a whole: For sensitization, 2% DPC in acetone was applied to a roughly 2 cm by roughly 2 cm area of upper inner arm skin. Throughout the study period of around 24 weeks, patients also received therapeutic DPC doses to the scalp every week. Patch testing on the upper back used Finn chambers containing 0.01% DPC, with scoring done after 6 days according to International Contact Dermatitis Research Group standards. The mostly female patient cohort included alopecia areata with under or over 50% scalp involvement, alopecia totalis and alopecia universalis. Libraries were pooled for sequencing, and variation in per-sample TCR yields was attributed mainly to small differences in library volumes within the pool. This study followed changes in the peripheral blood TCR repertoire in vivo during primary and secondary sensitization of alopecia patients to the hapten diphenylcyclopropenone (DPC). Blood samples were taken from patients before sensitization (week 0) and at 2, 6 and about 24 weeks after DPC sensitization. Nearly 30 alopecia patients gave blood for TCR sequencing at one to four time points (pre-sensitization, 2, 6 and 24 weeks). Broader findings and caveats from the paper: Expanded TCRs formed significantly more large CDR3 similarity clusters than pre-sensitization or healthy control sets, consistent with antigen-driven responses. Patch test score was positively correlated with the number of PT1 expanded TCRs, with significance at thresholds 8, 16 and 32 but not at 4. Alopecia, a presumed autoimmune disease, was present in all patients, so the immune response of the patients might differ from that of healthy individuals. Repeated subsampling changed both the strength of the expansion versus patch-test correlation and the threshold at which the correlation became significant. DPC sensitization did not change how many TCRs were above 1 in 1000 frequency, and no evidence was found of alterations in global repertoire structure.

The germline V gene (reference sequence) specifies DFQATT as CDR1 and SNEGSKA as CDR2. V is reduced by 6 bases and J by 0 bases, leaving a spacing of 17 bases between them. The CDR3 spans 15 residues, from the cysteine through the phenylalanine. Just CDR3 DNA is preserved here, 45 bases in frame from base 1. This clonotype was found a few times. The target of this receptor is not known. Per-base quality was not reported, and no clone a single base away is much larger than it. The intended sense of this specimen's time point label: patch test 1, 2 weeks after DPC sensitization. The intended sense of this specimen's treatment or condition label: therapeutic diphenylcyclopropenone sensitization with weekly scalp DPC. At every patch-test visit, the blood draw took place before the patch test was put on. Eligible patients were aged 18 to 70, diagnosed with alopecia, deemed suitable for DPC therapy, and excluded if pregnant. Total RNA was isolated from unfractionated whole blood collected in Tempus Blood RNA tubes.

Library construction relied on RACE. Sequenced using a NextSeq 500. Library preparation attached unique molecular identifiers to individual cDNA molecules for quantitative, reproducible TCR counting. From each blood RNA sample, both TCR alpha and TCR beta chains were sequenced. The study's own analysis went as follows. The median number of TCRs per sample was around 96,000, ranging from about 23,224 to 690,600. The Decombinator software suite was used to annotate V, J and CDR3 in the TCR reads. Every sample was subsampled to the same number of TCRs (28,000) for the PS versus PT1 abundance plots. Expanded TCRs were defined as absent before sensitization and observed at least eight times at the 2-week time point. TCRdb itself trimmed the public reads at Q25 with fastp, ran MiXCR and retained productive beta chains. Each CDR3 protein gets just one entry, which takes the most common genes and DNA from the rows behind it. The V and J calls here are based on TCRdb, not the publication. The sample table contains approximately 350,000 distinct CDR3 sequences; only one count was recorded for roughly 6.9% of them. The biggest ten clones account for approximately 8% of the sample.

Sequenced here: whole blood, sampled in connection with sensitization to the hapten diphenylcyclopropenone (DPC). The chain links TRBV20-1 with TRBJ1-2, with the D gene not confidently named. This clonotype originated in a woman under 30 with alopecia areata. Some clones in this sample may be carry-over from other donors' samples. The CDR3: CSAQSGDTANYGYTF. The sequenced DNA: TGCAGTGCCCAATCAGGCGACACCGCTAACTATGGCTACACCTTC.